This TCR beta chain was sequenced for a study of cytomegalovirus exposure and HLA in healthy donors. General study findings and limits: Rates of TCR association differed by HLA locus in a later analysis, with DRB1 highest and HLA-C lowest.

Donors had nominal health at sampling but likely had unrecorded immune exposures. In regard to this clone: What it binds is unknown.

The length of the CDR3 is 15 residues. Germline CDR1 is SGHRS and CDR2 is YFSETQ. The V and J ends lost 4 bases and 4 bases, in that order; junction bases with no gene match: 6. The PCR employed 60 Vbeta primers together with 13 Jbeta primers. As handled by the study authors: The count from a later analysis was tens of millions of unique TCR beta chains, around 10 million of them shared. The table came from immunoSEQ multiplex PCR; TCRdb's copy has only in-frame clones and leaves some out. From that table come the V and J calls and clone size; the DNA was used to work out D and trimming. The table includes about 61,000 clones, roughly 90% detected once.

The source is a man aged 25 to 45 in good health and CMV-seropositive. Source material: PBMCs. This sequence joins TRBV5-1 and TRBJ2-5, with TRBD2 matching 11 bases. The CDR3 coding sequence is TGCGCCAGCAGCCCGGAAGGGACTAGCGGAGAGACCCAGTACTTC. Translated: CASSPEGTSGETQYF.